These 14 T cell receptor beta chains originate from one sample sequenced in a study of blood T cell repertoires in COVID-19. Profiling relied on immunoSEQ multiplex PCR, and the TCRdb table lists in-frame clones only, not all of them. Of some 190,000 clones in the sample, approximately 82% were seen once. Sample: peripheral blood. Receptors were obtained from an elderly woman with active or convalescent COVID-19.

The rearrangement uses TRBV2 and TRBJ1-6, with D possibly TRBD1 on 5 matching bases. The V gene lost 7 bases and the J gene lost 14 bases, with 18 bases spanning the gap. Germline CDR1 is SNHLY and CDR2 is FYNNEI. The CDR3 loop spans 13 amino acids. The CDR3 coding sequence is TGTGCCAGCATCGCCTCCCCGGAGGGGACCCTCCACTTT. This translates into CASIASPEGTLHF. Together with reference TRBV2 and TRBJ1-6, the CDR3 gives the full variable domain: EPEVTQTPSHQVTQMGQEVILRCVPISNHLYFYWYRQILGQKVEFLVSFYNNEISEKSEIFDDQFSVERPDGSNFTLKIRSTKLEDSAMYFCASIASPEGTLHFGNGTRLTVT.

This sequence joins TRBV25-1 and TRBJ2-1; D gene ambiguous. Germline V lookup: CDR1 MGHDK, CDR2 SYGVNS. The V end was cut by 5 bases, the J end by 8 bases, with 13 bases between. The CDR3 sequence is 13 residues long. The CDR3 loop is CASSYNLGDEQFF. DNA of the CDR3: TGTGCCAGCAGTTACAACCTAGGCGATGAGCAGTTCTTC.

The J gene is TRBJ1-3, the V gene TRBV5-5; 7 nucleotides align to TRBD1. Germline V gene lookup returns CDR1 SGHKS and CDR2 YYEKEE (reference sequence). Losses at the gene ends were 2 bases for V and 4 bases for J; bases not matched to a gene: 3. The CDR3 covers 14 residues. The CDR3 region is CASSLGGGGNTIYF. In DNA, the CDR3 is TGTGCCAGCAGCTTAGGAGGGGGCGGAAACACCATATATTTT.

The genes are TRBV7-9 and TRBJ2-7; 14 nucleotides line up with TRBD2. Germline V gene data show CDR1 as SEHNR and CDR2 as FQNEAQ (reference sequence). The CDR3 spans 15 residues. With 5 bases clipped from V and 6 bases from J, the junction kept 6 bases outside the gene matches. Here the CDR3 DNA reads TGTGCCAGCAGCATACCGGGACTAGCGGGAGTCGAGCAGTACTTC. Translated: CASSIPGLAGVEQYF.

Only one count was recorded for this clone. The chain recombines TRBV19 with TRBJ1-2; D may be TRBD1 (5 bases). Germline-derived CDR1 and CDR2 are LNHDA and SQIVND (reference sequence). Trimming took 7 bases from V and 6 from J, leaving 21 bases between them. This CDR3 is 15 amino acids long. CDR3 residues: CASTDLGVGSNGYTF. CDR3 in DNA: TGTGCCAGTACCGATCTGGGGGTCGGGAGCAATGGCTACACCTTC.

The rearrangement uses TRBV7-2 and TRBJ2-1; 9 nucleotides agree with TRBD2. Germline CDR1 is SGHTA and CDR2 is FQGNSA. The CDR3 runs 14 residues. With 5 bases clipped from V and 10 bases from J, the junction kept 9 bases outside the gene matches. The CDR3 reads CASSGSWTSAEQFF. CDR3 DNA: TGTGCCAGCAGCGGGTCCTGGACTAGCGCCGAGCAGTTCTTC.

This clone was found a few times. V and J are TRBV5-6 and TRBJ2-2, with 7 bases aligning to TRBD1. The V segment lost 4 bases and the J segment 3 bases; nucleotides outside the gene matches: 3. This CDR3 comprises 14 residues. In germline, CDR1 is SGHDT, CDR2 YYEEEE. CDR3 in DNA: TGTGCCAGCAGCGTGACAGGGTACACCGGGGAGCTGTTTTTT. This codes for CASSVTGYTGELFF. The full variable domain, completed using reference TRBV5-6 and TRBJ2-2, is DAGVTQSPTHLIKTRGQQVTLRCSPKSGHDTVSWYQQALGQGPQFIFQYYEEEERQRGNFPDRFSGHQFPNYSSELNVNALLLGDSALYLCASSVTGYTGELFFGEGSRLTVL.

The V call is TRBV7-9, the J call TRBJ2-1; perhaps TRBD2 as D (5 bases). Germline V gene lookup returns CDR1 SEHNR and CDR2 FQNEAQ (reference sequence). CDR3 length: 16 residues. The V and J ends lost 1 base and 2 bases respectively, with 12 bases between them. The CDR3 region is CASSLGVGVAYNEQFF. CDR3 bases: TGTGCCAGCAGCTTAGGGGTGGGAGTAGCCTACAATGAGCAGTTCTTC.

The chain carries TRBV20-1 and TRBJ1-2, with a tentative D call TRBD1 (6 bases). The CDR3 has 12 residues. The V gene's germline CDR1 is DFQATT and CDR2 SNEGSKA (reference sequence). The germline V and J ends were trimmed by 3 bases and 3 bases, with 8 bases remaining between them. The CDR3: CSASTGYYGYTF. In nucleotides, the CDR3 is TGCAGTGCTAGTACAGGGTACTATGGCTACACCTTC.

This sequence joins TRBV24-1 and TRBJ2-7, with a weak D call TRBD1 (5 bases). CDR3 length: 13 residues. Germline V gene lookup returns CDR1 KGHDR and CDR2 SFDVKD. Trimming took off 3 bases at V and 4 bases at J, with 9 bases between the two ends. The CDR3 DNA follows: TGTGCCACCAGTGATGATCAGGGATACGAGCAGTACTTC. Protein sequence: CATSDDQGYEQYF.

Comment on this clone: Other DNA sequences in this specimen translate into the identical CDR3. V usage is TRBV6-5 and J usage is TRBJ1-2; TRBD1 matches at 8 bases. Germline assignment: CDR1 MNHEY and CDR2 SVGAGI. Germline trimming cut 6 bases from V and 3 bases from J; bases unmatched to any gene: 0. The CDR3 is made up of 12 amino acids. The CDR3, as DNA: TGTGCCAGCAGGACAGGGGACTATGGCTACACCTTC. Encoded protein: CASRTGDYGYTF.

This sequence joins TRBV20-1 and TRBJ2-5, with a weak D call TRBD2 (5 bases). The V end was cut by 8 bases, the J end by 5 bases, with 12 bases between. The CDR3 has 11 residues. CDR1 and CDR2 from the germline V gene are DFQATT and SNEGSKA (reference sequence). This chain's CDR3 is CSSRWRETQYF. In DNA form, the CDR3 reads TGCAGTTCTCGCTGGAGGGAGACCCAGTACTTC.

The V and J genes are TRBV7-3 and TRBJ2-5; 12 bases agree with TRBD2. The junction had 4 bases not matched to a gene; V was cut back by 4 bases and J by 4 bases. This CDR3 is 15 amino acids long. Germline CDR1 is SGHTA and CDR2 is FQGTGA. Here the CDR3 reads CASSSGLAGLETQYF. CDR3 bases: TGTGCCAGCAGCTCCGGACTAGCGGGACTAGAGACCCAGTACTTC.

This clone was recorded once. The V and J genes are TRBV28 and TRBJ2-5; 12 bases are shared with TRBD2. V trimming: 9 bases; J trimming: 9 bases; junction bases outside the gene matches: 17. The CDR3 extends over 16 amino acids. In germline, CDR1 is MDHEN, CDR2 SYDVKM. The chain's CDR3 is CASASGGLAGRESQYF. The CDR3 coding sequence is TGTGCCAGTGCCAGTGGGGGACTAGCGGGCCGGGAGTCCCAGTACTTC. Using reference TRBV28 and TRBJ2-5 for the parts outside the CDR3, the full variable domain is DVKVTQSSRYLVKRTGEKVFLECVQDMDHENMFWYRQDPGLGLRLIYFSYDVKMKEKGDIPEGYSVSREKKERFSLILESASTNQTSMYLCASASGGLAGRESQYFGPGTRLLVL.